Presented here are 17 T cell receptor beta chains from one specimen sequenced in a study of CD8 T cells in Susac syndrome. With random hexamers, reverse transcription was performed on roughly 0.45 to 1 ug of RNA. TCRdb independently ran MiXCR on the immunoSEQ multiplex PCR reads; one entry per CDR3 protein. This table has about 100,000 distinct CDR3 sequences, around 95% appearing once. Specimen: CD8+ T cells from PBMCs. Receptors were obtained from a human donor with Susac syndrome.

In its sample, this clonotype was seen once. The chain joins TRBV5-1 to TRBJ2-3; 15 bases map to TRBD2. This CDR3 is built from 15 residues. The junction had 2 bases not matched to a gene; V was cut back by 4 bases and J by 5 bases. Germline V lookup: CDR1 SGHRS, CDR2 YFSETQ. The CDR3 is CASSRTSGGVDTQYF. Written as DNA, the CDR3 is TGCGCCAGCAGCCGGACTAGCGGGGGGGTAGATACGCAGTATTTT.

The rearrangement links TRBV14 to TRBJ2-7; 11 bases match TRBD1. Looked up from germline, CDR1 is SGHDN and CDR2 is FVKESK. The J segment lost 3 bases and the V segment lost 0 bases, leaving 4 bases of the junction unmatched. The CDR3 loop spans 16 amino acids. CDR3 amino acids: CASSQDYGTGGYEQYF. The CDR3 nucleotides are TGTGCCAGCAGCCAAGATTACGGGACAGGGGGCTACGAGCAGTACTTC. Full variable domain (outside the CDR3, taken from reference TRBV14 and TRBJ2-7): EAGVTQFPSHSVIEKGQTVTLRCDPISGHDNLYWYRRVMGKEIKFLLHFVKESKQDESGMPNNRFLAERTGGTYSTLKVQPAELEDSGVYFCASSQDYGTGGYEQYFGPGTRLTVT.

This chain uses TRBV5-1 with TRBJ2-5; 11 positions match TRBD1. The CDR3 is made up of 17 amino acids. The germline CDR1 and CDR2 sequences are SGHRS and YFSETQ. Trimming cost V 4 bases and J 5 bases; bases outside gene matches: 13. CDR3 in DNA: TGCGCCAGCAGCCTAGGCCACCGGACAGGGGGCGCCGAGACCCAGTACTTC. Its translation: CASSLGHRTGGAETQYF.

The chain has TRBV5-1 and TRBJ2-1, with D perhaps assigned TRBD1 or TRBD2 (5 bases each). Per the germline V gene, CDR1 is SGHRS and CDR2 is YFSETQ. There are 12 residues in the CDR3. Between the trimmed V and J ends, which lost 3 bases and 6 bases, there was a span of 7 bases. Here the CDR3 reads CASSWDVNEQFF. The CDR3 nucleotides read TGCGCCAGCAGCTGGGACGTCAATGAGCAGTTCTTC.

The genes are TRBV4-1 and TRBJ2-6; unclear D gene. Looked up from germline, CDR1 is MGHRA and CDR2 is YSYEKL. The CDR3 spans 16 residues. V shed 1 base and J shed 2 bases, with 9 bases lying between them. CDR3 sequence (DNA): TGCGCCAGCAGCCAAGGTTTTGGGGCTGGGGCCAACGTCCTGACTTTC. It is translated as CASSQGFGAGANVLTF.

The J gene is TRBJ2-7, the V gene TRBV6-2 or TRBV6-3; D is perhaps TRBD1 or TRBD2 (5 bases each). Germline-derived CDR1 and CDR2 are MNHEY and SVGEGT. The CDR3 consists of 13 residues. Deletions cut 6 bases from V and 3 bases from J, with 12 bases between. The CDR3 reads CASSRDGRYEQYF. DNA for the CDR3: TGTGCCAGCAGCCGGGACGGCCGCTACGAGCAGTACTTC.

The chain has TRBV29-1 and TRBJ2-7; maybe TRBD1 (6 bases). The germline gives CDR1 SQVTM, CDR2 ANQGSEA. The CDR3 extends over 14 amino acids. Trimming stripped 0 bases from V and 3 bases from J, with 12 bases between. The CDR3 DNA follows: TGCAGCGTTGAAGAAGAACAGGGAAGCTACGAGCAGTACTTC. Translation: CSVEEEQGSYEQYF.

This clonotype occurred once. The gene calls are TRBV15 and TRBJ2-3, with TRBD1 as a possible D gene (5 bases). CDR1 is LNHNV and CDR2 is YYDKDF in the germline V gene (reference sequence). V gave up 0 bases and J gave up 7 bases, with 8 bases separating them. The CDR3 length is 13 residues. The CDR3 DNA is TGTGCCACCAGCAGAGATAGGGGTTATACGCAGTATTTT. It is translated as CATSRDRGYTQYF.

The genes are TRBV13 and TRBJ2-1; D perhaps matches TRBD2 (7 bases). V lost 1 base, J lost 8 bases, and 18 bases lay in between. Germline V gene data show CDR1 as PRHDT and CDR2 as FYEKMQ (reference sequence). CDR3 size: 16 residues. The CDR3 region is CASSLARGGGLDEQFF. CDR3 nucleotide sequence: TGTGCCAGCAGCTTAGCCCGGGGCGGGGGCTTGGATGAGCAGTTCTTC.

This clonotype was observed once. V gene TRBV9 combines with J gene TRBJ1-2; no clear D gene. The CDR3 extends over 14 amino acids. V was shortened by 4 bases and J by 2 bases, with 12 bases between the two germline ends. Per germline, CDR1 SGDLS and CDR2 YYNGEE. CDR3 protein: CASSLRVTNYGYTF. The CDR3 DNA reads as TGTGCCAGCAGCCTCCGCGTCACAAACTATGGCTACACCTTC.

The chain is built from TRBV19 and TRBJ1-5; D not resolved. Germline CDR1 and CDR2: LNHDA and SQIVND (reference sequence). The V gene lost 7 bases and the J gene lost 0 bases, with 4 bases spanning the gap. This CDR3 has 12 amino acids. Here the CDR3 reads CASTDSNQPQHF. The DNA for the CDR3 is TGTGCCAGTACCGATAGCAATCAGCCCCAGCATTTT.

J is TRBJ2-7 and V is TRBV12-3 or TRBV12-4, with TRBD1 matching over 7 bases. The CDR3 length is 14 residues. The V and J ends lost 5 bases and 3 bases, in that order; junction bases with no gene match: 7. The CDR3 DNA reads as TGTGCCAGCAGTCCTGGGACAGAAGTCTACGAGCAGTACTTC. Protein: CASSPGTEVYEQYF.

V gene TRBV2 combines with J gene TRBJ2-1, with D possibly matching TRBD2 (5 bases). Germline V gives CDR1 SNHLY, CDR2 FYNNEI. This CDR3 has 13 amino acids. V was shortened by 3 bases and J by 9 bases, with 12 bases between the two germline ends. CDR3 in DNA: TGTGCCAGCAGTGACGCAGAGCTAGCTGAGCAGTTCTTC. It codes for CASSDAELAEQFF.

This chain links TRBV29-1 with TRBJ1-5, with a weak D call TRBD1 (5 bases). In germline, CDR1 is SQVTM, CDR2 ANQGSEA. The CDR3 is 12 residues long. V shed 7 bases and J shed 0 bases, with 7 bases lying between them. Here the CDR3 reads CSGGNSNQPQHF. In DNA, the CDR3 is TGCAGCGGGGGGAATAGCAATCAGCCCCAGCATTTT. The full variable domain, completed using reference TRBV29-1 and TRBJ1-5, is SAVISQKPSRDICQRGTSLTIQCQVDSQVTMMFWYRQQPGQSLTLIATANQGSEATYESGFVIDKFPISRPNLTFSTLTVSNMSPEDSSIYLCSGGNSNQPQHFGDGTRLSIL.

The V and J genes are TRBV6-5 and TRBJ2-5; D gene unclear. V lost 7 bases and J 0 bases, leaving 12 bases between the germline ends. Germline V gene sequence: CDR1 MNHEY, CDR2 SVGAGI. The CDR3 runs to 14 residues. The CDR3 DNA sequence: TGTGCCAGCACCGGCGGTTGGTACCAAGAGACCCAGTACTTC. Translation: CASTGGWYQETQYF.

The gene calls are TRBV20-1 and TRBJ1-5, with TRBD1 as a possible D gene (5 bases). This CDR3 is built from 15 residues. V lost 5 bases and J lost 11, with 25 bases in between. Per the germline V gene, CDR1 is DFQATT and CDR2 is SNEGSKA (reference sequence). CDR3 loop: CSAARDWSLHVAQHF. The CDR3 region has the DNA TGCAGTGCTGCCCGGGACTGGTCCCTCCACGTAGCCCAGCATTTT.

V is TRBV20-1 and J is TRBJ2-2; tentative D call: TRBD2 (6 bases). The CDR3 has 16 amino acids. Trimming took off 0 bases at V and 2 bases at J, with 13 bases between the two ends. Germline CDR1 is DFQATT and CDR2 is SNEGSKA (reference sequence). The CDR3 coding sequence is TGCAGTGCTAGAGATCCGGGCGGGGCCAACACCGGGGAGCTGTTTTTT. Translation gives CSARDPGGANTGELFF.